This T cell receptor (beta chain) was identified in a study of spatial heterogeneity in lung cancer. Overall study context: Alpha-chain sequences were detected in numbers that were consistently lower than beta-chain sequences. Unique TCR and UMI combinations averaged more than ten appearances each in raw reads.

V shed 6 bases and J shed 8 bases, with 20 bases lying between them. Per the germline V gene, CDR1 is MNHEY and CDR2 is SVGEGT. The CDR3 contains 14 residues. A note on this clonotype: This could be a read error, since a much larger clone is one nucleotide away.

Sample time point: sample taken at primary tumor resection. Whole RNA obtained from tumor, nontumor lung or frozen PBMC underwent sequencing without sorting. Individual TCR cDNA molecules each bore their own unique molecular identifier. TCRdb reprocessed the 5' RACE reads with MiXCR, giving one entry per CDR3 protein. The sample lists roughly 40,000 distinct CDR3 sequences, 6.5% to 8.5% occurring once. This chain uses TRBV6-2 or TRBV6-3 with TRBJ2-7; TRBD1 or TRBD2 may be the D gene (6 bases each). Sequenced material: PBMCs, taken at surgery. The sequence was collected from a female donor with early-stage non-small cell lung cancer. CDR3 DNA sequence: TGTGCCAGCAGGCGGGACACCTCCACCCCCAAGCAGTACTTC. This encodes CASRRDTSTPKQYF.